Shown below are 17 T cell receptor beta chains from a single sample sequenced in a study of shared clonotypes between healthy human individuals. Clones were sequenced by immunoSEQ multiplex PCR, and TCRdb holds only the in-frame ones, with some missing. The repertoire includes 2 million to 2.5 million clones, less than 95% of them detected once, and roughly 0.34% sits in the top ten. The sequenced material came from naive CD4+ T cells from PBMCs. Indicated subset: CD45RA+ positively selected. Receptors originate from a man aged 18 to 30 in good health. Some clones in this sample may be carry-over from other donors' samples.

This clone came up a few times. This rearrangement joins TRBV6-1 to TRBJ1-1; 7 positions agree with TRBD1. The V segment lost 5 bases and the J segment 5 bases; nucleotides outside the gene matches: 8. CDR3 size: 14 residues. The germline V gene has CDR1 MNHNS and CDR2 SASEGT. Here the CDR3 reads CASSIDRARTEAFF. In DNA form, the CDR3 reads TGTGCCAGCAGTATAGACAGGGCACGGACTGAAGCTTTCTTT.

The CDR3 nucleotides read TGCGCCAGCAGCCCTCTGCAGGGATCACCCCTCCACTTT. As protein: CASSPLQGSPLHF. The rearrangement uses TRBV4-1 and TRBJ1-6; weak D call: TRBD1 (5 bases). Germline V gives CDR1 MGHRA, CDR2 YSYEKL. The V end was cut by 4 bases, the J end by 10 bases, with 11 bases between. This CDR3 is 13 amino acids long.

The gene calls are TRBV19 and TRBJ1-5; D may be TRBD1 (5 bases). V was shortened by 9 bases and J by 9 bases, with 15 bases between the two germline ends. CDR3 length: 12 amino acids. In germline, CDR1 is LNHDA, CDR2 SQIVND (reference sequence). The CDR3 spells CASRDALGPQHF. CDR3 sequence (DNA): TGTGCCAGCCGGGACGCCCTGGGGCCCCAGCATTTT.

This chain joins TRBV2 and TRBJ2-7; a possible D gene is TRBD2 (5 bases). Germline lookup yields CDR1 SNHLY and CDR2 FYNNEI. The V gene lost 4 bases and the J gene lost 6 bases, with 16 bases spanning the gap. The CDR3 loop spans 14 amino acids. CDR3 sequence (DNA): TGTGCCAGCAGTGGGGCAGGAGGAGTACGCGAGCAGTACTTC. It translates to CASSGAGGVREQYF.

The V call is TRBV7-2, the J call TRBJ1-5; weak D call: TRBD1 (5 bases). The CDR3 loop spans 14 amino acids. V gave up 5 bases and J gave up 3 bases, with 11 bases separating them. Germline V gene sequence: CDR1 SGHTA, CDR2 FQGNSA. The CDR3 protein is CASSRGGSNQPQHF. The CDR3, as DNA: TGTGCCAGCAGCCGGGGGGGTTCCAATCAGCCCCAGCATTTT.

The chain recombines TRBV7-3 with TRBJ2-1; TRBD2 matches at 11 bases. Germline CDR1 and CDR2: SGHTA and FQGTGA. V was pared by 4 bases and J by 3 bases, with 14 bases of the junction left unmatched. CDR3 length equals 19 residues. CDR3 bases: TGTGCCAGCAGCTCCACTTCGGATGGTAGCGGGGGGGACTACAATGAGCAGTTCTTC. Its protein is CASSSTSDGSGGDYNEQFF. The whole variable domain, filled in from reference TRBV7-3 and TRBJ2-1, reads GAGVSQTPSNKVTEKGKYVELRCDPISGHTALYWYRQSLGQGPEFLIYFQGTGAADDSGLPNDRFFAVRPEGSVSTLKIQRTERGDSAVYLCASSSTSDGSGGDYNEQFFGPGTRLTVL.

Of note for this clone: This sample includes further DNA sequences coding for the same CDR3. The chain couples TRBV27 to TRBJ2-7, with unresolved D. Germline CDR1 and CDR2: MNHEY and SMNVEV (reference sequence). The CDR3 loop spans 11 amino acids. V lost 4 bases and J 3 bases, leaving 4 bases between the germline ends. The chain's CDR3 is CASSSFYEQYF. For the CDR3, the DNA is TGTGCCAGCAGTTCCTTCTACGAGCAGTACTTC.

The J gene is TRBJ2-2, the V gene TRBV28; 9 bases are a match to TRBD2. The trim removed 6 bases at V and 3 bases at J, leaving 11 bases unmatched. The CDR3 covers 17 residues. The germline gives CDR1 MDHEN, CDR2 SYDVKM. CDR3: CASRTRAGGGYTGELFF. CDR3 DNA: TGTGCCAGCAGAACCAGGGCGGGAGGGGGCTACACCGGGGAGCTGTTTTTT.

The chain uses TRBV6-6 and TRBJ2-1; 7 bases map to TRBD2. Germline CDR1 MNHNY, CDR2 SVGAGI (reference sequence). The ends lost 7 bases at V and 0 bases at J; junction bases unmatched: 6. CDR3 length: 15 amino acids. CDR3: CASTKGGSSYNEQFF. The CDR3 bases are TGTGCCAGCACCAAGGGCGGGAGCTCCTACAATGAGCAGTTCTTC.

This chain connects TRBV9 to TRBJ1-2, with D unresolved. CDR1 and CDR2 from the germline V gene are SGDLS and YYNGEE. Trimming stripped 2 bases from V and 0 bases from J, with 14 bases between. The CDR3 contains 16 residues. The CDR3 nucleotides read TGTGCCAGCAGCGTGATCACCCGGCCTACTAACTATGGCTACACCTTC. Its translation: CASSVITRPTNYGYTF.

J is TRBJ2-3 and V is TRBV5-4; D possibly uses TRBD1 or TRBD2 (5 bases each). CDR1 is SGHNT, CDR2 YYREEE, per germline (reference sequence). The V and J ends lost 4 bases and 0 bases respectively, with 15 bases between them. The CDR3 is made up of 16 amino acids. This CDR3 reads CASSPGATESTDTQYF. The CDR3 region has the DNA TGTGCCAGCAGCCCCGGGGCTACCGAAAGCACAGATACGCAGTATTTT. Complete variable domain (other parts from reference TRBV5-4 and TRBJ2-3): ETGVTQSPTHLIKTRGQQVTLRCSSQSGHNTVSWYQQALGQGPQFIFQYYREEENGRGNFPPRFSGLQFPNYSSELNVNALELDDSALYLCASSPGATESTDTQYFGPGTRLTVL.

The chain links TRBV29-1 to TRBJ1-1, with D possibly TRBD1 on 5 matching bases. CDR1 is SQVTM, CDR2 ANQGSEA, per germline. V lost 5 bases and J 1 base, leaving 11 bases between the germline ends. The CDR3 contains 13 residues. Written as DNA, the CDR3 is TGCAGCGTTCAGGGACGGACGAACACTGAAGCTTTCTTT. This codes for CSVQGRTNTEAFF.

The chain employs TRBV18 and TRBJ2-7; either TRBD1 or TRBD2 may fit D (5 bases each). In germline, CDR1 is KGHSH, CDR2 LQKENI. The length of the CDR3 is 15 residues. Trimming cost V 0 bases and J 6 bases, with 15 bases left between them. For the CDR3, the DNA is TGTGCCAGCTCACCACCGGGCGGGCAGGGCGGCGAGCAGTACTTC. It translates to CASSPPGGQGGEQYF.

To note about this clone: Other nucleotide sequences in the sample specify the same CDR3. The rearrangement uses TRBV5-1 and TRBJ1-1; tentative D call: TRBD1 (5 bases). Germline CDR1 reads SGHRS; CDR2 reads YFSETQ. The CDR3 covers 15 residues. Trimming removed 0 bases at V and 1 base at J, with 10 bases between. CDR3 amino acids: CASSLVGGGNTEAFF. The CDR3, as DNA: TGCGCCAGCAGCTTGGTTGGGGGAGGGAACACTGAAGCTTTCTTT.

This chain links TRBV29-1 with TRBJ2-1; D gene ambiguous. The CDR3 has 12 residues. The germline CDR1 and CDR2 sequences are SQVTM and ANQGSEA. The V end lost 4 bases, the J end lost 4 bases, and 8 bases lay between the germline ends. Here the CDR3 DNA reads TGCAGCGTTGGCGTCGCATACAATGAGCAGTTCTTC. Protein: CSVGVAYNEQFF.

This CDR3 is CASSFGASGSGTLGETQYF. CDR3 in DNA: TGTGCCAGCAGCTTTGGGGCTAGCGGGAGCGGTACTTTAGGAGAGACCCAGTACTTC. V and J are TRBV7-9 and TRBJ2-5, with 10 bases lining up with TRBD2. The germline gives CDR1 SEHNR, CDR2 FQNEAQ (reference sequence). This CDR3 is 19 amino acids long. Trimming removed 3 bases from V and 4 bases from J; junction bases left unmatched: 17.

The CDR3 here is CASSRNRDTGHEQYF. The CDR3, as DNA: TGTGCCAGCAGCCGGAACCGGGACACTGGGCACGAGCAGTACTTC. This rearrangement joins TRBV7-9 to TRBJ2-7, with D perhaps matching TRBD1 (6 bases). Trimming left V 5 bases short and J 5 bases short, with 19 bases between. Germline CDR1 is SEHNR and CDR2 is FQNEAQ (reference sequence). This CDR3 has 15 residues.